The clone carrying this T cell receptor beta chain has a handful of counts. Its antigen is unknown. Samples were taken several times over chemoradiotherapy. The data stem from a study of chemoradiotherapy in HPV16-positive cancers. As for the study in general: Candidate HPV-specific clones and shared TCR motifs came from a couple of HPV16-positive patients.

Repertoires were generated with immunoSEQ multiplex PCR, while TCRdb's copy carries only in-frame clones and drops some. This table holds roughly 9,300 clones, more than 60% found once. Germline V gene sequence: CDR1 SGHTA, CDR2 FQGNSA. Unmatched junction bases numbered 5, after V lost 4 bases and J lost 7 bases. This CDR3 region has 14 residues. Study conclusions and caveats: HPV-responsive T-cell expansion during chemoradiotherapy was linked to improved recurrence-free survival in HPV16-positive patients. Functional assays defining HPV-specific T cells used only a couple of HPV16-positive patients.

The genes are TRBV7-2 and TRBJ1-5; 9 nucleotides align to TRBD1. Sampling was performed from a patient who underwent chemoradiotherapy. This TCR was sampled from a human donor with HPV-associated anogenital cancer. The CDR3 loop is CASSSRTGEQPQHF. The CDR3 nucleotides are TGTGCCAGCAGCTCAAGGACAGGGGAACAGCCCCAGCATTTT.